The source of this T cell receptor (beta chain) is a study of T cells after yellow fever vaccination. Study-wide points: Clones from primary vaccination mostly reappeared after the booster (approximately 95% CD4, over 85% CD8). Researchers report a weaker secondary response that nonetheless peaked faster, day 5 versus 15. The bulk population could contribute abundant contaminating clonotypes to FACS-sorted repertoires.

This CDR3 is built from 18 residues. CDR1 and CDR2 from the germline V gene are DFQATT and SNEGSKA (reference sequence). V lost 8 bases to trimming and J lost 3 bases, with 29 bases between them. This clonotype was seen once. Its antigen is not known. Conversion of TCR transcripts into cDNA relied on 5'RACE template switching, which added a universal primer site and UMIs. TCRdb used MiXCR to reprocess the 5' RACE reads, holding one entry per CDR3 protein. Of 200,000 to 300,000 distinct CDR3 sequences in the sample, 6.5% to 7.5% were seen once. The receptor was derived from a young man who received the YFV17D yellow fever vaccine. The rearrangement uses TRBV20-1 and TRBJ2-4; D tentatively fits TRBD1 or TRBD2 (5 bases each). Sequenced here: CD4+ T cells sorted from PBMCs, sampled on the day of the yellow fever booster vaccination. CDR3 sequence (DNA): TGCAGTTTTAGAGATCATAAGGGGCCGGGATGGGACAAAAACATTCAGTACTTC. This translates into CSFRDHKGPGWDKNIQYF.